Sequencing of this TCR beta chain was carried out in a study of CD8+CD57+ T cells in acquired aplastic anemia. General study results and limits: Between the patient and control groups, CD8+ Simpson's diversity did not differ significantly. Approximately 28 CD8+ CDR3 sequences were shared between patients and controls.

CDR3 length: 15 amino acids. Germline V gene data show CDR1 as LNHDA and CDR2 as SQIVND (reference sequence). Patients sequenced had flow cytometry evidence of CD8+CD57+ cell expansion. Severe acquired aplastic anemia affected all patients. Concerning this clonotype: Antigen specificity is unknown. An end of the junction differs from the germline gene, which may be a read error.

According to the study, genomic DNA was the template for TCR beta VDJ and CDR3 profiling. TCRdb called the reads again in MiXCR, with one record for every CDR3 protein. The data hold around 500,000 distinct CDR3 sequences, with around a third observed a single time. The sample comprised sorted CD4+, CD8+, or CD8+CD57+ T cells (not recorded which) from PBMCs. The chain couples TRBV19 to TRBJ2-7; D call uncertain. The TCR was taken from a human donor with aplastic anemia. The CDR3 is CASSIPNEGSYEQYF. The DNA of the CDR3 is TGTGCCAGCAGTATTCCTAATGAAGGTTCCTACGAGCAGTACTTC.